This TCR beta chain was profiled in a study of cytomegalovirus exposure and HLA in healthy donors. Study-wide context: The roughly 130 validation repertoires used the same platform as the roughly 700 first-cohort repertoires (as reported by a later analysis).

Findings of the study overall: For most TCR sequences rarity was the rule, although some public TCRs occurred in many donors.

Here immunoSEQ multiplex PCR was the method, and the copy in TCRdb shows in-frame clones only, minus some. The sample contains 150,000 to 200,000 clones, 90% to 97% of which appear only once. For this clone: The target antigen is unknown.

CDR3 size: 15 residues. V lost 2 bases and J lost 0; bases outside the gene matches: 2. The germline V gene encodes CDR1 SGHNT and CDR2 YYREEE (reference sequence). This receptor was obtained from a woman aged 18-29 years in good health and CMV-seronegative. The rearrangement joins TRBV5-4 to TRBJ2-1, with TRBD2 matching over 7 bases. The sample comprised PBMCs. Written as DNA, the CDR3 is TGTGCCAGCAGCTTAAGGACTAGCTCCTACAATGAGCAGTTCTTC. As protein: CASSLRTSSYNEQFF.